Shown below are 10 T cell receptor beta chains from a single sample sequenced in a study of Tregs in tolerant kidney transplant recipients. Repertoires were generated with immunoSEQ multiplex PCR, while TCRdb's copy carries only in-frame clones and drops some. The sample lists about 61,000 clones, approximately 83% occurring once. Here the sequenced sample was Tregs from blood, taken before the transplant. All receptors derive from a human donor who received a combined kidney and bone marrow transplant.

The gene calls are TRBV5-6 and TRBJ2-5, with 7 nucleotides matching TRBD1. The J segment lost 5 bases and the V segment lost 2 bases, leaving 12 bases of the junction unmatched. CDR3 length: 16 residues. Germline loops: CDR1 SGHDT, CDR2 YYEEEE. The CDR3 DNA sequence: TGTGCCAGCAGCTTCCTAGACAGGGCGGTCGGGGAGACCCAGTACTTC. Its protein is CASSFLDRAVGETQYF.

V and J are TRBV6-5 and TRBJ1-2; D is perhaps TRBD1 (6 bases). V lost 5 bases, J lost 6 bases, and 13 bases lay in between. In germline, CDR1 is MNHEY, CDR2 SVGAGI. The CDR3 totals 13 residues. In DNA form, the CDR3 reads TGTGCCAGCAGTACTCGACAGGAGAATGGCTACACCTTC. It encodes CASSTRQENGYTF.

The V gene is TRBV7-9, the J gene TRBJ1-1; 7 bases are shared with TRBD1. The germline gives CDR1 SEHNR, CDR2 FQNEAQ (reference sequence). V shed 5 bases and J 10 bases; nucleotides not matched to a gene: 16. CDR3 size: 15 residues. The CDR3 reads CASSPPTGDFVSAFF. DNA for the CDR3: TGTGCCAGCAGCCCTCCTACAGGGGACTTCGTCTCAGCTTTCTTT.

J is TRBJ2-7 and V is TRBV18; D gene ambiguous. The germline V gene has CDR1 KGHSH and CDR2 LQKENI. The CDR3 spans 14 residues. Trimming left V 3 bases short and J 1 base short, with 10 bases between. This CDR3 reads CASSPELGSYEQYF. Here the CDR3 DNA reads TGTGCCAGCTCACCGGAGTTAGGGTCCTACGAGCAGTACTTC.

V gene TRBV11-2 combines with J gene TRBJ1-1; 7 bases fit TRBD1. Germline V CDR1 and CDR2: SGHAT, FQNNGV. The CDR3 extends over 13 amino acids. Trimming cost V 4 bases and J 1 base; bases outside gene matches: 0. The CDR3 sequence is CASSYRGNTEAFF. The CDR3 DNA reads as TGTGCCAGCAGCTACAGGGGGAACACTGAAGCTTTCTTT.

About this clone itself: The sample holds other DNA sequences that translate to the same CDR3. The V and J genes are TRBV6-4 and TRBJ1-1, with D possibly being TRBD1 (5 bases). The V gene lost 6 bases and the J gene lost 4 bases, with 12 bases spanning the gap. From germline, CDR1 is MRHNA and CDR2 SNTAGT. The CDR3 is made up of 13 amino acids. CDR3 sequence: CASSRVEGTEAFF. The CDR3 region has the DNA TGTGCCAGCAGCAGGGTGGAAGGCACTGAAGCTTTCTTT.

This clone was seen only once. The genes are TRBV7-9 and TRBJ2-1, with TRBD2 matching 9 bases. The germline gives CDR1 SEHNR, CDR2 FQNEAQ (reference sequence). The junction had 13 bases not matched to a gene; V was cut back by 4 bases and J by 9 bases. The CDR3 is 16 residues long. The CDR3 DNA follows: TGTGCCAGCAGCTCCCGACTAGCGGTGGGTCTAGGTGAGCAGTTCTTC. Translating gives CASSSRLAVGLGEQFF. The full variable domain, rest sourced from reference TRBV7-9 and TRBJ2-1, is DTGVSQNPRHKITKRGQNVTFRCDPISEHNRLYWYRQTLGQGPEFLTYFQNEAQLEKSRLLSDRFSAERPKGSFSTLEIQRTEQGDSAMYLCASSSRLAVGLGEQFFGPGTRLTVL.

Details on this clone: This same CDR3 is encoded by further DNA sequences in the sample. The J gene is TRBJ2-5, the V gene TRBV7-2, with D tentatively TRBD2 (6 bases). Germline CDR1 is SGHTA and CDR2 is FQGNSA. This CDR3 is 16 amino acids long. V dropped 1 base and J dropped 7 bases, with 19 bases sitting between them. The CDR3 spells CASSLVGGAGIGTQYF. The CDR3 DNA reads TGTGCCAGCAGCTTAGTGGGGGGTGCGGGGATTGGGACCCAGTACTTC.

This clone turned up a few times. The V gene is TRBV10-1, the J gene TRBJ2-3; no clear D gene. V was cut by 5 bases and J by 2 bases, with 11 bases left in between. This CDR3 has 14 amino acids. Per the germline V gene, CDR1 is WNHNN and CDR2 is SYGVQD (reference sequence). CDR3 amino acids: CASSPSAVTDTQYF. CDR3 nucleotide sequence: TGCGCCAGCAGTCCCTCGGCGGTCACAGATACGCAGTATTTT.

The chain couples TRBV19 to TRBJ2-5, with TRBD2 identical over 7 bases. The last part of the DNA fits TRBJ2-7 better; the J call may be wrong. The CDR3 runs to 18 residues. CDR1 and CDR2 (germline): LNHDA, SQIVND (reference sequence). For the CDR3, the DNA is TGTGCCAGTAGTATTTACCTTATTATTGCGGGAGTAACTACCGAGCAGTACTTC. Its translation is CASSIYLIIAGVTTEQYF.